This T cell receptor beta chain stems from a study of neurological immune-mediated disorders. The sample holds many counts of this clonotype. TCRdb reprocessed the 5' RACE reads via MiXCR and lists one record per CDR3 protein. The sample records about 59,000 distinct CDR3 sequences, around 3.8% being singletons. V dropped 2 bases and J dropped 4; count of bases not matched to a gene: 5. Germline CDR1 reads SGHVS; CDR2 reads FQNEAQ. The CDR3 spans 16 residues. The sample was PBMCs. This TCR came from a woman in her fifties or sixties with multiple sclerosis. The rearrangement links TRBV7-8 to TRBJ2-1; 10 bases match TRBD2. The CDR3 region is CASSLTSAGGYNEQFF. Here the CDR3 DNA reads TGTGCCAGCAGCTTAACGTCAGCGGGAGGGTACAATGAGCAGTTCTTC.